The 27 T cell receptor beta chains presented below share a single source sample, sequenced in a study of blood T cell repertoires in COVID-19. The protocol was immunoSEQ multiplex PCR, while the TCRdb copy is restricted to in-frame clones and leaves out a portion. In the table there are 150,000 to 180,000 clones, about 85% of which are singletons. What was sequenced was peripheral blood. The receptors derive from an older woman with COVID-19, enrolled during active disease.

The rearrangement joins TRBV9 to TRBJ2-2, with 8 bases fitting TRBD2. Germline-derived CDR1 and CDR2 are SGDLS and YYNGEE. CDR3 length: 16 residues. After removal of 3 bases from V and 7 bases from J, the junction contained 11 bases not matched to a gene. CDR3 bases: TGTGCCAGCAGCGGGGGACGAAGCGGGAGAGTCGGGGAGCTGTTTTTT. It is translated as CASSGGRSGRVGELFF.

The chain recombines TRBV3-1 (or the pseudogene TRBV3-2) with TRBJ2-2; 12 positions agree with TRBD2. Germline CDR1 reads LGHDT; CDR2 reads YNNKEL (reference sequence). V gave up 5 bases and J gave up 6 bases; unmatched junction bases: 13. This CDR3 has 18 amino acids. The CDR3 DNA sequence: TGTGCCAGCAGCAAACCTACCGGGACTAGCGGGTTCCCCGGGGAGCTGTTTTTT. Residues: CASSKPTGTSGFPGELFF.

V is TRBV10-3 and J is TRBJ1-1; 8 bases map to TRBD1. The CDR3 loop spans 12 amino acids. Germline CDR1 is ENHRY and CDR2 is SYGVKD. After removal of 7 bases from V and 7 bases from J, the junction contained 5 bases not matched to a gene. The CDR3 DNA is TGTGCCATCAACCAGGGGGCTAGTGAAGCTTTCTTT. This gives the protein CAINQGASEAFF.

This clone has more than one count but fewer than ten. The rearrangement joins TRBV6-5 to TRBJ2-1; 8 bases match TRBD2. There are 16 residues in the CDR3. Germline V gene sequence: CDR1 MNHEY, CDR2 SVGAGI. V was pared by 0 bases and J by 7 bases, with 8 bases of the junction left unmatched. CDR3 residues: CASSYSPSGRLNEQFF. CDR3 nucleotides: TGTGCCAGCAGTTACTCGCCCAGCGGGAGATTGAATGAGCAGTTCTTC.

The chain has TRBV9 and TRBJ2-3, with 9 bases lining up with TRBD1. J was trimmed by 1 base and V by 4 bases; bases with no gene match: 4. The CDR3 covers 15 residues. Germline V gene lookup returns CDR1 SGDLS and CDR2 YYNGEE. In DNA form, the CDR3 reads TGTGCCAGCAGCACGGACAGGGGCGGCACAGATACGCAGTATTTT. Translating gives CASSTDRGGTDTQYF.

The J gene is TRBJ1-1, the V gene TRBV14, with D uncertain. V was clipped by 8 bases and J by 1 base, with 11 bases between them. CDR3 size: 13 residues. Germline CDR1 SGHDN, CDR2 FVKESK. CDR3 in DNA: TGTGCCAGCGGTATACTAGCGAACACTGAAGCTTTCTTT. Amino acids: CASGILANTEAFF. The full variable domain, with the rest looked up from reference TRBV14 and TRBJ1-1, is EAGVTQFPSHSVIEKGQTVTLRCDPISGHDNLYWYRRVMGKEIKFLLHFVKESKQDESGMPNNRFLAERTGGTYSTLKVQPAELEDSGVYFCASGILANTEAFFGQGTRLTVV.

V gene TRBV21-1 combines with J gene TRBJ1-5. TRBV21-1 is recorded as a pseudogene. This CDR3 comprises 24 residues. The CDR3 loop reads CASSKGQGCKIEPQGGDYNQPQHF. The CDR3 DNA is TGTGCCAGCAGCAAGGGGCAGGGTTGCAAAATAGAACCGCAGGGAGGGGATTACAATCAGCCCCAGCATTTT.

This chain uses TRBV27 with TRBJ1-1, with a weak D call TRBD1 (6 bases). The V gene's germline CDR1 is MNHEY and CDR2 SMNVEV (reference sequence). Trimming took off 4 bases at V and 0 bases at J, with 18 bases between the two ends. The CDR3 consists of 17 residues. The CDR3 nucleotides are TGTGCCAGCAGTTCCCCCTTGACAGGTCGTATGAACACTGAAGCTTTCTTT. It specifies CASSSPLTGRMNTEAFF.

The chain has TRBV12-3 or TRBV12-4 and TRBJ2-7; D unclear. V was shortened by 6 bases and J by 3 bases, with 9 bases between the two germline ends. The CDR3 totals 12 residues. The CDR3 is CASRGSHYEQYF. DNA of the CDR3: TGTGCCAGCAGGGGCAGCCACTACGAGCAGTACTTC.

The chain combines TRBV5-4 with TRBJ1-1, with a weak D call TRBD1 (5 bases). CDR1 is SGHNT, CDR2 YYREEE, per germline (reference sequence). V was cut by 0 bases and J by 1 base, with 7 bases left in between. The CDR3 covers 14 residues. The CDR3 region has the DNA TGTGCCAGCAGCTTGGACAGGAAGAACACTGAAGCTTTCTTT. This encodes CASSLDRKNTEAFF. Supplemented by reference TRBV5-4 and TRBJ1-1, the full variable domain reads ETGVTQSPTHLIKTRGQQVTLRCSSQSGHNTVSWYQQALGQGPQFIFQYYREEENGRGNFPPRFSGLQFPNYSSELNVNALELDDSALYLCASSLDRKNTEAFFGQGTRLTVV.

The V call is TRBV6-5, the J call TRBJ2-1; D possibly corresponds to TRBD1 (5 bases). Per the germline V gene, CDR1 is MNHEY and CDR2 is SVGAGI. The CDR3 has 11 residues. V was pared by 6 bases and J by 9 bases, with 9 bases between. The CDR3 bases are TGTGCCAGCAGGCAGGGCGCTGAGCAGTTCTTC. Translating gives CASRQGAEQFF.

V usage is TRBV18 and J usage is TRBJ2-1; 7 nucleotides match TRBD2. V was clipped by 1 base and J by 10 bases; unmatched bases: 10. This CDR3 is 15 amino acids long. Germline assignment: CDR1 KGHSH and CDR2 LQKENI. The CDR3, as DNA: TGTGCCAGCTCACCACAGCGGGGCCAGATAGTAGAGCAGTTCTTC. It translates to CASSPQRGQIVEQFF.

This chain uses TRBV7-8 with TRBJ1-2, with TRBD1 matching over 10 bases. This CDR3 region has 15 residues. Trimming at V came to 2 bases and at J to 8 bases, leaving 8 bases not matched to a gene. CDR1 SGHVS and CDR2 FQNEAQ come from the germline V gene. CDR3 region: CASSLPLGQGIGYTF. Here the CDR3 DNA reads TGTGCCAGCAGCTTACCCTTGGGACAGGGGATAGGCTACACCTTC.

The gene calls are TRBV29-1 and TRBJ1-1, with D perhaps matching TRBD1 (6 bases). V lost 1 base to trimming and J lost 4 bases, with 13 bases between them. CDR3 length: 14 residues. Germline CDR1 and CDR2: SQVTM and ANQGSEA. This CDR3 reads CSVEVQGRITEAFF. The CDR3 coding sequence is TGCAGCGTTGAAGTACAGGGTCGGATCACTGAAGCTTTCTTT.

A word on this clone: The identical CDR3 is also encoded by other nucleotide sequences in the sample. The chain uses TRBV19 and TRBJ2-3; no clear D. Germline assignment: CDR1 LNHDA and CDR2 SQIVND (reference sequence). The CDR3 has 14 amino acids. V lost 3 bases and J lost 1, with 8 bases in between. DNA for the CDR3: TGTGCCAGTAGTATTGACCGGGGCACAGATACGCAGTATTTT. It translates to CASSIDRGTDTQYF.

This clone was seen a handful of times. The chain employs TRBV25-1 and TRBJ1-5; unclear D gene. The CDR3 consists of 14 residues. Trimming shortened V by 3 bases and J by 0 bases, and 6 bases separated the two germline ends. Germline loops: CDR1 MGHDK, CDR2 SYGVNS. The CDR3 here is CASSELDSNQPQHF. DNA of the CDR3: TGTGCCAGCAGTGAGCTAGATAGCAATCAGCCCCAGCATTTT.

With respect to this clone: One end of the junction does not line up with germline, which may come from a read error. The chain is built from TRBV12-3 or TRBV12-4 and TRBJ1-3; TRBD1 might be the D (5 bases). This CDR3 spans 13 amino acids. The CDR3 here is CASIPGGGSTIYF. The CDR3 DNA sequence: TGTGCCAGCATCCCTGGGGGGGGAAGCACCATATATTTT.

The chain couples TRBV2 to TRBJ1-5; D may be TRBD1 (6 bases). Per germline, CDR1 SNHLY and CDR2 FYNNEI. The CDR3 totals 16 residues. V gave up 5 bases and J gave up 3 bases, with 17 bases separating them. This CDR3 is CASSPGHTGNNQPQHF. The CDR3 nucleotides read TGTGCCAGCAGTCCAGGTCACACAGGGAACAATCAGCCCCAGCATTTT.

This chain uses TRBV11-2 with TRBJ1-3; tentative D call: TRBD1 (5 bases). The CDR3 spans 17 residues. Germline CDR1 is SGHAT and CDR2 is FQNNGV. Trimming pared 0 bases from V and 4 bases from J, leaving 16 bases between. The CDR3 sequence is CASSLEGGYFVGNTIYF. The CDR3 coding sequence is TGTGCCAGCAGCTTAGAGGGGGGATATTTCGTCGGAAACACCATATATTTT.

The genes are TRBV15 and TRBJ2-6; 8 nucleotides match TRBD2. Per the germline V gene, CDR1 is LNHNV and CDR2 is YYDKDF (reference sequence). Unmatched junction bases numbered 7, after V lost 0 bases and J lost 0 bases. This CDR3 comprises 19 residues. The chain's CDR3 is CATSRDRGTSSSGANVLTF. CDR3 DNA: TGTGCCACCAGCAGAGATAGGGGGACTAGTAGCTCTGGGGCCAACGTCCTGACTTTC.

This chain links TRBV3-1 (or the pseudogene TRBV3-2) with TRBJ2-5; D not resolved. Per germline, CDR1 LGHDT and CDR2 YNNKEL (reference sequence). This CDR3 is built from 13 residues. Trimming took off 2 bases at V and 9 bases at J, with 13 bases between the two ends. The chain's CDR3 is CASSQTSRVAQYF. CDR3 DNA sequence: TGTGCCAGCAGCCAAACGTCCCGCGTGGCCCAGTACTTC.

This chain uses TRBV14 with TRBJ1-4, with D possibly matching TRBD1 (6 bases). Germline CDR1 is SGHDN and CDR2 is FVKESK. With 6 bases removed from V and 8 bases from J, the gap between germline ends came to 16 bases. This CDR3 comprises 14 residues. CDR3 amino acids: CASRADGGAEKLFF. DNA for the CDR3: TGTGCCAGCAGAGCCGACGGGGGGGCCGAAAAACTGTTTTTT.

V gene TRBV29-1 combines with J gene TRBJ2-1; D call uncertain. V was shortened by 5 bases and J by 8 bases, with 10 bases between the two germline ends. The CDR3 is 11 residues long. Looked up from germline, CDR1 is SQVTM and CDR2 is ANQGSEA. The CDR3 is CSVPRIHEQFF. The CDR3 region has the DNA TGCAGCGTTCCCAGAATCCATGAGCAGTTCTTC.

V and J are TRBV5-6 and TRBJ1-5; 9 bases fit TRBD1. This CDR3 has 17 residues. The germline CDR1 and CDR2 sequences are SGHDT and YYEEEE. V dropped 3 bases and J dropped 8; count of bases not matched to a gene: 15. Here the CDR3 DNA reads TGTGCCAGCAGCTCAATGGGACCGACAGGGGGTAAGGAGCCCCAGCATTTT. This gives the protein CASSSMGPTGGKEPQHF.

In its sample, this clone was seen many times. The CDR3: CASSPPGLGTEAFF. CDR3 nucleotide sequence: TGTGCCAGCTCACCACCGGGGCTGGGGACTGAAGCTTTCTTT. The chain has TRBV18 and TRBJ1-1, with a weak D call TRBD1 (5 bases). Deletions cut 0 bases from V and 5 bases from J, with 10 bases between. In germline, CDR1 is KGHSH, CDR2 LQKENI. This CDR3 is built from 14 residues.

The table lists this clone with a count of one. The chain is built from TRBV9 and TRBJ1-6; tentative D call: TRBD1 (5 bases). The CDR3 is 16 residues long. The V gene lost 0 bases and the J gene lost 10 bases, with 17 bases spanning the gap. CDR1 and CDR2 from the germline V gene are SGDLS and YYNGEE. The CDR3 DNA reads TGTGCCAGCAGCGTAGGAGACCAGGGCGTGGGGTCACCCCTCCACTTT. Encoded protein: CASSVGDQGVGSPLHF.

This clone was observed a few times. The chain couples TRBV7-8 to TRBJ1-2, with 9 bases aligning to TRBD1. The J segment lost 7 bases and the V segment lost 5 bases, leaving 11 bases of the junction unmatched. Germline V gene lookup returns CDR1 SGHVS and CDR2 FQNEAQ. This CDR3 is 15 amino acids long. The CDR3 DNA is TGTGCCAGCAGCAACCAGGGACAGGGAGCGGCTGGCTACACCTTC. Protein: CASSNQGQGAAGYTF.